This T cell receptor (beta chain) came from a study of blood T cell repertoires in COVID-19. Across the whole study: T cells, B-cell-depleted T cells, or PBMCs supplied cDNA or gDNA.

Germline CDR1 SGDLS, CDR2 YYNGEE. The CDR3 loop spans 12 amino acids. The germline V and J ends were trimmed by 7 bases and 8 bases, with 15 bases remaining between them. Under the authors' procedure: Reference gene primer amplification in the assay estimated nucleated cell counts. This table comes from immunoSEQ multiplex PCR, and its TCRdb copy is limited to in-frame clones, with some not included. V, J and clone size were drawn from that table, and D and trimming were deduced from the DNA. The sample holds about 200,000 clones; approximately 91% are singletons and the top ten take about 5%. This clone turned up a few times.

The sequence was collected from a woman aged 35 to 49 with acute or convalescent COVID-19. V usage is TRBV9 and J usage is TRBJ1-2; D gene uncertain. The sample was peripheral blood. CDR3 nucleotide sequence: TGTGCCAGCGAGAAAGAGGGAGGAGGCTACACCTTC. Protein product: CASEKEGGGYTF.